These 9 T cell receptor beta chains originate from one sample sequenced in a study of blood T cell repertoires in COVID-19. Assay: immunoSEQ multiplex PCR; the TCRdb copy retains only in-frame clones and omits some. The sample holds 75,000 to 100,000 clones; about 86% are singletons and the top ten take over 15%. Sequenced input: peripheral blood. These TCRs come from a human donor in a cohort sampled during active COVID-19.

The rearrangement links TRBV5-4 to TRBJ2-2; weak D call: TRBD1 (5 bases). The CDR3 extends over 15 amino acids. V dropped 6 bases and J dropped 2 bases, with 14 bases sitting between them. Germline CDR1 is SGHNT and CDR2 is YYREEE (reference sequence). CDR3 amino acids: CASTTRGANTGELFF. The DNA of the CDR3 is TGTGCCAGCACCACCCGTGGGGCTAACACCGGGGAGCTGTTTTTT.

The V and J genes are TRBV28 and TRBJ1-1; D uncertain. This CDR3 contains 15 residues. V was clipped by 5 bases and J by 1 base, with 14 bases between them. CDR1 and CDR2 from the germline V gene are MDHEN and SYDVKM. The CDR3 DNA reads TGTGCCAGCAGTAAAAGACGGGATGCGAACACTGAAGCTTTCTTT. This codes for CASSKRRDANTEAFF. Drawing the rest from reference TRBV28 and TRBJ1-1, the complete variable domain is DVKVTQSSRYLVKRTGEKVFLECVQDMDHENMFWYRQDPGLGLRLIYFSYDVKMKEKGDIPEGYSVSREKKERFSLILESASTNQTSMYLCASSKRRDANTEAFFGQGTRLTVV.

This chain joins TRBV30 and TRBJ2-3; D may be TRBD1 (6 bases). This CDR3 comprises 11 residues. Deletions cut 5 bases from V and 9 bases from J, with 12 bases between. The germline V gene encodes CDR1 GTSNPN and CDR2 SVGIG (reference sequence). The CDR3 DNA sequence: TGTGCCTGGGAACAGGGAAGGACGCAGTATTTT. Its protein is CAWEQGRTQYF.

A few counts support this clone. The rearrangement joins TRBV10-3 to TRBJ1-6; the match to TRBD1 covers 7 bases. The CDR3 extends over 13 amino acids. With V trimmed by 10 bases and J by 4 bases, 4 bases remained unmatched. Per the germline V gene, CDR1 is ENHRY and CDR2 is SYGVKD. The CDR3 spells CATGTDYNSPLHF. The CDR3 coding sequence is TGTGCCACGGGGACAGATTATAATTCACCCCTCCACTTT.

The chain employs TRBV6-2 or TRBV6-3 and TRBJ2-1, with TRBD2 identical over 13 bases. Germline loops: CDR1 MNHEY, CDR2 SVGEGT. The J segment lost 7 bases and the V segment lost 2 bases, leaving 5 bases of the junction unmatched. The CDR3 covers 16 residues. In DNA, the CDR3 is TGTGCCAGCAGTTACGAGGGACTAGCGGGGAATAATGAGCAGTTCTTC. Its protein is CASSYEGLAGNNEQFF.

This chain's CDR3 is CASRAGDGNEQFF. The CDR3 region has the DNA TGTGCCAGCAGAGCGGGAGATGGTAATGAGCAGTTCTTC. The chain couples TRBV27 to TRBJ2-1, with 8 bases that match TRBD2. Unmatched junction bases numbered 5, after V lost 6 bases and J lost 7 bases. Per germline, CDR1 MNHEY and CDR2 SMNVEV (reference sequence). The CDR3 totals 13 residues.

The chain uses TRBV28 and TRBJ1-1; D might be TRBD1 (5 bases). The CDR3 consists of 15 residues. Germline V CDR1 and CDR2: MDHEN, SYDVKM. The V gene lost 5 bases and the J gene lost 5 bases, with 18 bases spanning the gap. CDR3 protein: CASSNIMGRGTEAFF. Here the CDR3 DNA reads TGTGCCAGCAGTAATATCATGGGGCGGGGGACTGAAGCTTTCTTT.

There are a few counts of this clone. The genes are TRBV5-6 and TRBJ2-2, with 11 bases aligning to TRBD2. Germline V lookup: CDR1 SGHDT, CDR2 YYEEEE. The CDR3 has 17 amino acids. V lost 0 bases to trimming and J lost 4 bases; unmatched junction nucleotides: 5. The CDR3 nucleotides are TGTGCCAGCAGCTTGGTCCTAGCGGGAGGACCCACCGGGGAGCTGTTTTTT. Residues: CASSLVLAGGPTGELFF. Full variable domain (remainder filled in from reference TRBV5-6 and TRBJ2-2): DAGVTQSPTHLIKTRGQQVTLRCSPKSGHDTVSWYQQALGQGPQFIFQYYEEEERQRGNFPDRFSGHQFPNYSSELNVNALLLGDSALYLCASSLVLAGGPTGELFFGEGSRLTVL.

The genes are TRBV6-5 and TRBJ2-7; 7 bases are a match to TRBD1. Germline V gene sequence: CDR1 MNHEY, CDR2 SVGAGI. The trim removed 5 bases at V and 6 bases at J, leaving 4 bases unmatched. CDR3 size: 12 residues. The CDR3 nucleotides are TGTGCCAGCAGTACTTACAGGGGCGAGCAGTACTTC. Its translation is CASSTYRGEQYF.